Included here is one TCR beta chain sequence, with context. No antigen is known for it. The source of the sample is a study of T cell responses to AZD1222 COVID-19 vaccine. Study-wide findings and caveats: Spike was spanned by vaccine-associated CD4 TCRs, with dominance at 160-218 and 743-854. Baseline serology detected seropositivity in only six AZD1222 recipients. Repertoire samples came only from after the peak T cell response.

Data came from immunoSEQ multiplex PCR; TCRdb stores just in-frame clones and leaves some out. The table records 150,000 or so clones, approximately 90% of them present only once. This clonotype was sampled from an adult in good health. The starting material was peripheral blood, obtained on day 0 of AZD1222 vaccination.

CDR3 sequence (DNA): TGCGCCAGCAGCTTGGATCAGGGGGCGATCAACGAGCAGTACTTC. This codes for CASSLDQGAINEQYF. This sequence joins TRBV5-1 and TRBJ2-7, with 8 nucleotides matching TRBD1. The germline CDR1 and CDR2 sequences are SGHRS and YFSETQ. The J segment lost 5 bases and the V segment lost 0 bases, leaving 7 bases of the junction unmatched. This CDR3 comprises 15 residues.